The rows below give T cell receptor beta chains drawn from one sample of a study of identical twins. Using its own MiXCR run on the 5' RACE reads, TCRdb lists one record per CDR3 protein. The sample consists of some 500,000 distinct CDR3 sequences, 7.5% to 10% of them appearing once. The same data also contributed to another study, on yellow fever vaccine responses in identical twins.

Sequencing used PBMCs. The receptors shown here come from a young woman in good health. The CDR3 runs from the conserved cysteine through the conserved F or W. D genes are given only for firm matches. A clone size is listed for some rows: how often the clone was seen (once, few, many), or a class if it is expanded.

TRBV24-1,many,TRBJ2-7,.,TGTGCCACCAGTGATCCGATCGACTACGAGCAGTACTTC,CATSDPIDYEQYF
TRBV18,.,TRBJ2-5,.,TGTGCCAGCTCACAAGGAAAGGCGGGCAGGGGCTGGCGAGAGACCCAGTACTTC,CASSQGKAGRGWRETQYF
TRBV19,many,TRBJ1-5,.,TGTGCCAGTAGTATGGACAGCAATCAGCCCCAGCATTTT,CASSMDSNQPQHF
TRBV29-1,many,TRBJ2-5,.,.,CSVRAGQETQYF
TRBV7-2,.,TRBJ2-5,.,TGTGCCAGCAGCTTAATCTGGGGGGAGACCCAGTACTTC,CASSLIWGETQYF
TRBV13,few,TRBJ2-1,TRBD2,TGTGCCAGCAGCTTAAAGGCTAGCGGGACACACAATGAGCAGTTCTTC,CASSLKASGTHNEQFF
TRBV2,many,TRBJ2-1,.,TGTGCCGGCAGCGGCAGGGTACGGCTCGAGCAGTTCTTC,CAGSGRVRLEQFF
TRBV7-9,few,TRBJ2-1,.,TGTGCCAGCAGCCTACCCACGAGGGGGTGGGGGGGGAATGAGCAGTTCTTC,CASSLPTRGWGGNEQFF
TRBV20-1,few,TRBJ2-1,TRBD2,TGCAGTGCTAGGTCAATTAGCGGGAGACACTACAATGAGCAGTTCTTC,CSARSISGRHYNEQFF
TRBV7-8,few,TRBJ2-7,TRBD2,TGTGCCAGCAGCCTGTTGCTAGCGGGAGGATCCTACGAGCAGTACTTC,CASSLLLAGGSYEQYF
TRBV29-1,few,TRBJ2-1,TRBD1,TGCAGCGTTGGACAGGGAGATGTCCCCCCCATCTTC,CSVGQGDVPPIF
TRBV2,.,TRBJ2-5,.,TGTGCCAGCAGTGAAGTGGTGTTGATCCGGGCCCAGTACTTC,CASSEVVLIRAQYF
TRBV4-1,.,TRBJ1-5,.,TGCGCCAGCAGCCAAGACCAATTGGGACCCCAGCATTTT,CASSQDQLGPQHF
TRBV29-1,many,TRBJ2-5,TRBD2,TGCAGCACCGCTGGTAGCGGGTTTGGGTGGGAGACCCAGTACTTC,CSTAGSGFGWETQYF
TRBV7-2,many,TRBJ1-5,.,TGTGCCAGCAGCAAAGGGGTAATGGGTCAGCCCCAGCATTTT,CASSKGVMGQPQHF
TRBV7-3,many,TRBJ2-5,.,TGTGCCAGCAGCTTTTGGGCAGGCCAAGAGACCCAGTACTTC,CASSFWAGQETQYF
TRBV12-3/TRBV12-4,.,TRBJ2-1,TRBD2,TGTGCCAGCAGTTTAGCGCGGACGGGGGGGCTGTATGAGCAGTTCTTC,CASSLARTGGLYEQFF
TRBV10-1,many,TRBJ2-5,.,TGCGCCAGCAGTGAGTCGATTCGCGGGAATATAGAGACCCAGTACTTC,CASSESIRGNIETQYF
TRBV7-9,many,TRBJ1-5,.,TGTGCCAGCAGCCCCCTGGCAGGTGGCAATCAGCCCCAGCATTTT,CASSPLAGGNQPQHF
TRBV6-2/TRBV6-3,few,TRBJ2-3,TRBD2,TGTGCCAGCAGTCCAGGACTAGTCCCTACAGATACGCAGTATTTT,CASSPGLVPTDTQYF
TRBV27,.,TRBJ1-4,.,TGTGCCAGCAGGGACCGGGCCGCAACTAATGAAAAACTGTTTTTT,CASRDRAATNEKLFF
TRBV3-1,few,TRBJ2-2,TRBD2,TGTGCCAGCAGCCAATTAGCGGGAAGGGTCACCGGGGAGCTGTTTTTT,CASSQLAGRVTGELFF
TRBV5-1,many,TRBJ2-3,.,TGCGCCAGCAGCTCCCTCCAACCCTTAGAAGTTGCCGGCGATACGCAGTATTTT,CASSSLQPLEVAGDTQYF
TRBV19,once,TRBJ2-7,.,TGTGCCAGTAGTATGCTGGGATCCTACGAGCAGTACTTC,CASSMLGSYEQYF
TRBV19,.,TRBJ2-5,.,TGTGCCAGTAGTATAGATCTTGGATCAGAGACCCAGTACTTC,CASSIDLGSETQYF
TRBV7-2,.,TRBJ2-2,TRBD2,TGTGCCAGCAGCCATGGGACTAGCGGGAAGAACACCGGGGAGCTGTTTTTT,CASSHGTSGKNTGELFF
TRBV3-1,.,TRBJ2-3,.,TGTGCCAGCAGCCAAGATCGTATTTGGGGGACCAGCACAGATACGCAGTATTTT,CASSQDRIWGTSTDTQYF
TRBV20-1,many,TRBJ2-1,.,TGCAGTGCTAGAATCGGGACTGGGGGGCACAATGAGCAGTTCTTC,CSARIGTGGHNEQFF
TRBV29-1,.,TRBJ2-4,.,TGCAGCGTTGTCCCGGGTTCAAACATTCAGTACTTC,CSVVPGSNIQYF
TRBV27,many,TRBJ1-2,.,TGTGCCAGCAGTTCCCGGGGAGGAAACTATGGCTACACCTTC,CASSSRGGNYGYTF
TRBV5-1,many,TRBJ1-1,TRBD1,TGCGCCAGCAGCGTAGCCCCACAGGGGAGCACTGAAGCTTTCTTT,CASSVAPQGSTEAFF
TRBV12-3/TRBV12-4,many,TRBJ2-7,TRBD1,TGTGCCAGCACCCCAGGGGGACACGAGCAGTACTTC,CASTPGGHEQYF
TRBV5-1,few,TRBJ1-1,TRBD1,TGCGCCAGCAGCGAAACCGGGACAGGGAACACTGAAGCTTTCTTT,CASSETGTGNTEAFF
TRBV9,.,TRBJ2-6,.,TGTGCCAGCAGCGGCCTTGCCTTTGGGGCCAACGTCCTGACTTTC,CASSGLAFGANVLTF
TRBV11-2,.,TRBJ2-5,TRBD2,TGTGCCAGCAGCATACTACAGCCTAGCGGGGGGACTAACAGGGGGGAGACCCAGTACTTC,CASSILQPSGGTNRGETQYF
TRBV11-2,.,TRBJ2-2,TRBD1,TGTGCCAGCAGATACGACAGGGGTGCGTCCGGGGAGCTGTTTTTT,CASRYDRGASGELFF
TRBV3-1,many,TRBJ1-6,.,TGTGCCAGCAGCCCGCGGGACATTAATTCACCCCTCCACTTT,CASSPRDINSPLHF
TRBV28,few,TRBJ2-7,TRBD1,TGTGCCAGCAGTTCCGTAGGGGCAGGGGGCGAGCAGTACTTC,CASSSVGAGGEQYF
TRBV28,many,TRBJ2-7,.,TGTGCCAGCAGTTTGGGTACGGGTAGCTCCTACGAGCAGTACTTC,CASSLGTGSSYEQYF
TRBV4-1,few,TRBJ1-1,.,TGCGCCAGCAGCCCCTCGGAGACTGGGGTCACTGAAGCTTTCTTT,CASSPSETGVTEAFF
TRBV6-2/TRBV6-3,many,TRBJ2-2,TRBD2,TGTGCCAGCAGTTACATCCCAGCGGGGGTATCGAACACCGGGGAGCTGTTTTTT,CASSYIPAGVSNTGELFF
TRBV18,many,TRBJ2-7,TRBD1,TGTGCCAGCTCACGACAGGGGATCTACGAGCAGTACTTC,CASSRQGIYEQYF
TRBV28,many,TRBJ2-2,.,TGTGCCAGCAGTTTAATCGGGGGCACGGGCGGGGAGCTGTTTTTT,CASSLIGGTGGELFF
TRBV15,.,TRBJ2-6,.,TGTGCCACCAGCACAAGAAACTCTGGGGCCAACGTCCTGACTTTC,CATSTRNSGANVLTF
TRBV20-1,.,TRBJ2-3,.,TGCAGTGCTGGCCCGATCGGTCGACCAGATACGCAGTATTTT,CSAGPIGRPDTQYF
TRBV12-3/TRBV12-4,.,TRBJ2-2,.,TGTGCCAGCATGCCGGGCACCGGGGAGCTGTTTTTT,CASMPGTGELFF
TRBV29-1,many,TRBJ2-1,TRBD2,TGCAGCGGGACTAGCGGGAGTAGTGTGAAGCAGTTCTTC,CSGTSGSSVKQFF
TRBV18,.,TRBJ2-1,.,TGTGCCAGCTCACCGAGCCCTTCCTATGAGCAGTTCTTC,CASSPSPSYEQFF
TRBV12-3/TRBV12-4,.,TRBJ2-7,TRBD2,TGTGCCAGCAGTCATGGACTAGCGGGGGGCTACGAGCAGTACTTC,CASSHGLAGGYEQYF